Shown below are 5 T cell receptor beta chains from a single sample sequenced in a study of human T cells and chemical hapten exposure. TCRdb analysed the RACE reads with MiXCR anew, one entry per CDR3 protein. The table records just over 350,000 distinct CDR3 sequences, about 6% of them present only once. The time point denotes: patch test 2, 6 weeks after DPC sensitization. The treatment: therapeutic diphenylcyclopropenone sensitization with weekly scalp DPC. The specimen comprised whole blood, sampled in connection with sensitization to the hapten diphenylcyclopropenone (DPC). Receptors originate from a woman under 30 with alopecia areata. Some clones in this sample may be carry-over from other donors' samples.

This clonotype was observed many times. The V gene is TRBV28, the J gene TRBJ1-1; weak D call: TRBD1 (6 bases). V lost 6 bases to trimming and J lost 6 bases, with 20 bases between them. This CDR3 spans 15 amino acids. Germline V CDR1 and CDR2: MDHEN, SYDVKM. The CDR3 loop is CASSPRGGISAEAFF. The CDR3, as DNA: TGTGCCAGCAGCCCGCGAGGGGGGATTAGTGCTGAAGCTTTCTTT.

The chain is built from TRBV20-1 and TRBJ1-2, with D possibly TRBD1 on 5 matching bases. The CDR3 spans 13 residues. Germline CDR1 and CDR2: DFQATT and SNEGSKA (reference sequence). V was shortened by 0 bases and J by 8 bases, with 13 bases between the two germline ends. The CDR3 spells CSARDPRGEGYTF. The CDR3 bases are TGCAGTGCTAGAGACCCTAGGGGTGAGGGCTACACCTTC.

This clonotype was seen only a few times. The J gene is TRBJ2-3, the V gene TRBV11-2; 7 positions match TRBD2. V trimming: 10 bases; J trimming: 2 bases; junction bases outside the gene matches: 9. The CDR3 totals 14 residues. Per the germline V gene, CDR1 is SGHAT and CDR2 is FQNNGV. The CDR3 region has the DNA TGTGCCATCGAGGCTAGCGGTGTCACAGATACGCAGTATTTT. Its translation: CAIEASGVTDTQYF.

The V and J genes are TRBV7-9 and TRBJ2-5, with D possibly TRBD2 on 5 matching bases. Trimming took 4 bases from V and 4 from J, leaving 10 bases between them. This CDR3 spans 13 amino acids. Germline CDR1 SEHNR, CDR2 FQNEAQ (reference sequence). The CDR3 spells CASSSLARETQYF. In DNA, the CDR3 is TGTGCCAGCAGCTCCTTAGCGAGAGAGACCCAGTACTTC.

This chain joins TRBV7-4 and TRBJ2-3, with 8 nucleotides matching TRBD2. The CDR3 totals 17 residues. V trimming: 4 bases; J trimming: 8 bases; junction bases outside the gene matches: 17. Germline V gene sequence: CDR1 SGHVT, CDR2 SQSDAQ. CDR3 DNA sequence: TGTGCCAGCAGCTCCCCACTAGCGGACCCCACACCTACTACGCAGTATTTT. This sequence encodes CASSSPLADPTPTTQYF.